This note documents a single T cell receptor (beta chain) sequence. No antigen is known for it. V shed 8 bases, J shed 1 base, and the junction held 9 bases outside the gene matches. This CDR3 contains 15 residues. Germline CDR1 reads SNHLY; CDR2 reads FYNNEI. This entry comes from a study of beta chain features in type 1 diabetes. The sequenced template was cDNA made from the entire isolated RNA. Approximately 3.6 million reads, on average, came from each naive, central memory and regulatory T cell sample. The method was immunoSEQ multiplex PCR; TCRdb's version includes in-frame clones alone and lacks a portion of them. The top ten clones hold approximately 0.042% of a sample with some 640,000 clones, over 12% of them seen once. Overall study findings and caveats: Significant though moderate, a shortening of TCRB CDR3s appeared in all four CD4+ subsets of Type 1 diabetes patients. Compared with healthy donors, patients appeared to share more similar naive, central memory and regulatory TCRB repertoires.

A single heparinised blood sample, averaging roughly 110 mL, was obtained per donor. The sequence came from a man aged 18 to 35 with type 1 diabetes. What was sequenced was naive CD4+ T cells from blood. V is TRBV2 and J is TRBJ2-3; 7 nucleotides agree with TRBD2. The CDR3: CASSGRGWGTDTQYF. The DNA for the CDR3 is TGTGCCAGCTCGGGGAGGGGCTGGGGCACAGATACGCAGTATTTT.